A single sample is the source of the 31 T cell receptor beta chains below, sequenced in a study of shared clonotypes between healthy human individuals. The method was immunoSEQ multiplex PCR; TCRdb's version includes in-frame clones alone and lacks a portion of them. Of about half a million clones in the sample, around four fifths are singletons; the top ten hold around 12%. Sequenced material: PBMCs. These receptors were obtained from a woman in her thirties or forties in good health. Some clones in this sample may be carry-over from other donors' samples.

The chain carries TRBV28 and TRBJ1-1; D unresolved. Germline V lookup: CDR1 MDHEN, CDR2 SYDVKM. The germline V and J ends were trimmed by 7 bases and 3 bases, with 18 bases remaining between them. The CDR3 sequence is 15 residues long. The CDR3 is CASNAGIRGYTEAFF. The CDR3 DNA reads TGTGCCAGCAATGCCGGGATCCGTGGGTACACTGAAGCTTTCTTT.

This clone showed up just once. The chain carries TRBV9 and TRBJ1-1; TRBD1 aligns across 8 bases. This CDR3 spans 17 amino acids. With 4 bases clipped from V and 4 bases from J, the junction kept 15 bases outside the gene matches. The germline V gene encodes CDR1 SGDLS and CDR2 YYNGEE. The CDR3 is CASSTPPGTGLFTEAFF. CDR3 bases: TGTGCCAGCAGCACCCCACCCGGGACAGGATTATTCACTGAAGCTTTCTTT.

This clone was seen a single time. V and J are TRBV11-1 and TRBJ2-1; possibly TRBD1 for D (5 bases). From germline, CDR1 is SGHAT and CDR2 FQDESV (reference sequence). V dropped 3 bases and J dropped 5 bases, with 11 bases sitting between them. There are 14 residues in the CDR3. The CDR3 nucleotides are TGTGCCAGCAGCTTTACAGGCTCTAACAATGAGCAGTTCTTC. Amino acids: CASSFTGSNNEQFF. Looking up the rest from reference TRBV11-1 and TRBJ2-1 gives the full variable domain: EAEVAQSPRYKITEKSQAVAFWCDPISGHATLYWYRQILGQGPELLVQFQDESVVDDSQLPKDRFSAERLKGVDSTLKIQPAELGDSAMYLCASSFTGSNNEQFFGPGTRLTVL.

This clone was found a few times. The J gene is TRBJ1-4, the V gene TRBV14, with 8 bases aligning to TRBD1. The CDR3 loop spans 14 amino acids. Looked up from germline, CDR1 is SGHDN and CDR2 is FVKESK. V lost 3 bases to trimming and J lost 4 bases; unmatched junction nucleotides: 1. CDR3 nucleotide sequence: TGTGCCAGCAGCCATGGACAGGGTAATGAAAAACTGTTTTTT. This translates into CASSHGQGNEKLFF.

This chain uses TRBV2 with TRBJ2-1, with 10 bases aligning to TRBD2. The CDR3 loop spans 15 amino acids. J lost 4 bases, V lost 5 bases, and 5 bases had no gene match. Looked up from germline, CDR1 is SNHLY and CDR2 is FYNNEI. Here the CDR3 reads CASSWLAGDYNEQFF. CDR3 nucleotides: TGTGCCAGCAGTTGGCTAGCGGGAGATTACAATGAGCAGTTCTTC.

The V and J genes are TRBV28 and TRBJ2-7; no clear D gene. In germline, CDR1 is MDHEN, CDR2 SYDVKM. The CDR3 contains 12 residues. The V end lost 6 bases, the J end lost 4 bases, and 10 bases lay between the germline ends. This CDR3 is CASRAATYEQYF. CDR3 nucleotides: TGTGCCAGCAGGGCCGCGACGTACGAGCAGTACTTC.

The J gene is TRBJ2-1, the V gene TRBV5-1; D is perhaps TRBD2 (6 bases). The CDR3 is 13 residues long. Trimming left V 4 bases short and J 5 bases short, with 10 bases between. CDR1 SGHRS and CDR2 YFSETQ come from the germline V gene. This CDR3 reads CASSRGLNNEQFF. DNA for the CDR3: TGCGCCAGCAGCCGGGGACTCAACAATGAGCAGTTCTTC.

The chain is built from TRBV20-1 and TRBJ2-7; possible D gene TRBD1, 6 bases. V was shortened by 5 bases and J by 4 bases, with 9 bases between the two germline ends. The germline gives CDR1 DFQATT, CDR2 SNEGSKA (reference sequence). This CDR3 has 11 amino acids. This CDR3 is CSAADRYEQYF. The CDR3 coding sequence is TGCAGTGCTGCCGACAGGTACGAGCAGTACTTC.

This chain connects TRBV19 to TRBJ2-1, with 9 bases that match TRBD2. This CDR3 contains 15 residues. The germline CDR1 and CDR2 sequences are LNHDA and SQIVND (reference sequence). The trim removed 5 bases at V and 4 bases at J, leaving 6 bases unmatched. Here the CDR3 reads CASSPRTSVYNEQFF. CDR3 nucleotide sequence: TGTGCCAGTAGTCCTCGGACTAGCGTTTACAATGAGCAGTTCTTC.

This rearrangement joins TRBV5-1 to TRBJ2-7; D is possibly TRBD1 (5 bases). V dropped 1 base and J dropped 5 bases, with 13 bases sitting between them. The germline V gene encodes CDR1 SGHRS and CDR2 YFSETQ. The CDR3 is made up of 14 amino acids. The CDR3 region has the DNA TGCGCCAGCAGCTTGATTCAGGGTCTCGACGAGCAGTACTTC. Encoded protein: CASSLIQGLDEQYF.

V gene TRBV28 combines with J gene TRBJ2-1, with 12 bases aligning to TRBD1. V lost 6 bases to trimming and J lost 9 bases; unmatched junction nucleotides: 9. In germline, CDR1 is MDHEN, CDR2 SYDVKM. This CDR3 spans 15 amino acids. The CDR3 DNA reads as TGTGCCAGCAGGGAACCGGGACAGGGGGCCGGTGAGCAGTTCTTC. Translation gives CASREPGQGAGEQFF.

V and J are TRBV18 and TRBJ2-2; 8 positions agree with TRBD2. Germline V gene lookup returns CDR1 KGHSH and CDR2 LQKENI. The CDR3 length is 16 residues. Unmatched junction bases numbered 4, after V lost 4 bases and J lost 0 bases. CDR3 nucleotides: TGTGCCAGCTCACAAGGACTAGCTTCGAACACCGGGGAGCTGTTTTTT. This encodes CASSQGLASNTGELFF.

This clone has a single count. J is TRBJ2-1 and V is TRBV4-3, with unresolved D. The CDR3 covers 13 residues. V shed 1 base and J shed 6 bases, with 7 bases lying between them. Germline V lookup: CDR1 LGHNA, CDR2 YSLEER. The CDR3 loop is CASSQGFLNEQFF. The DNA of the CDR3 is TGCGCCAGCAGCCAAGGTTTCCTCAATGAGCAGTTCTTC.

The V and J genes are TRBV18 and TRBJ1-1; unclear D gene. Per the germline V gene, CDR1 is KGHSH and CDR2 is LQKENI. V was shortened by 1 base and J by 3 bases, with 6 bases between the two germline ends. The CDR3 contains 13 residues. CDR3 in amino acids: CASSPLKDTEAFF. CDR3 DNA sequence: TGTGCCAGCTCACCACTGAAGGACACTGAAGCTTTCTTT.

This clone appeared a few times. V and J are TRBV27 and TRBJ1-1, with TRBD1 identical over 7 bases. From germline, CDR1 is MNHEY and CDR2 SMNVEV (reference sequence). V shed 4 bases and J 5 bases; nucleotides not matched to a gene: 10. The CDR3 contains 15 residues. The CDR3 reads CASSSNRGALTEAFF. DNA for the CDR3: TGTGCCAGCAGTTCCAACAGGGGCGCGTTGACTGAAGCTTTCTTT.

The V call is TRBV28, the J call TRBJ2-1; weak D call: TRBD2 (5 bases). This CDR3 region has 14 residues. The germline gives CDR1 MDHEN, CDR2 SYDVKM. Deletions cut 3 bases from V and 7 bases from J, with 13 bases between. The CDR3 bases are TGTGCCAGCAGTTTGTTAGGTCCGGGGAATGAGCAGTTCTTC. This codes for CASSLLGPGNEQFF.

The CDR3: CAWMKVAGSYEQYF. In DNA, the CDR3 is TGTGCCTGGATGAAAGTAGCGGGCTCCTACGAGCAGTACTTC. This chain uses TRBV30 with TRBJ2-7; 7 positions agree with TRBD2. V gave up 4 bases and J gave up 0 bases; unmatched junction bases: 6. CDR3 length: 14 residues. Per the germline V gene, CDR1 is GTSNPN and CDR2 is SVGIG (reference sequence). Looking up the rest from reference TRBV30 and TRBJ2-7 gives the full variable domain: SQTIHQWPATLVQPVGSPLSLECTVEGTSNPNLYWYRQAAGRGLQLLFYSVGIGQISSEVPQNLSASRPQDRQFILSSKKLLLSDSGFYLCAWMKVAGSYEQYFGPGTRLTVT.

This clone was found once. J is TRBJ2-5 and V is TRBV11-2, with 9 nucleotides matching TRBD1. The germline CDR1 and CDR2 sequences are SGHAT and FQNNGV. V lost 5 bases and J lost 1; bases outside the gene matches: 2. This CDR3 has 14 amino acids. CDR3: CASSRQGGQETQYF. The CDR3 DNA reads as TGTGCCAGCAGCCGACAGGGGGGCCAAGAGACCCAGTACTTC.

The genes are TRBV27 and TRBJ2-1; 9 positions agree with TRBD1. With 0 bases clipped from V and 9 bases from J, the junction kept 9 bases outside the gene matches. This CDR3 has 16 residues. Germline V CDR1 and CDR2: MNHEY, SMNVEV (reference sequence). The CDR3 coding sequence is TGTGCCAGCAGTTTATCGTACGAACAGGGGGCGAGTGAGCAGTTCTTC. Encoded protein: CASSLSYEQGASEQFF.

The DNA of the CDR3 is TGTGCCAGTAGTATGCGGACTAGCGGGAGCTACAATGAGCAGTTCTTC. Its protein product is CASSMRTSGSYNEQFF. V and J are TRBV19 and TRBJ2-1; 13 bases match TRBD2. The CDR3 is 16 residues long. Germline loops: CDR1 LNHDA, CDR2 SQIVND (reference sequence). The ends lost 3 bases at V and 3 bases at J; junction bases unmatched: 2.

For this clone: A read error is possible here, since a much larger clone lies one base away. Here the CDR3 DNA reads TGTGCCAGCAGCTTAGATAGGGACACCGGGGAGCTGTTTTTT. This sequence encodes CASSLDRDTGELFF. The rearrangement links TRBV11-3 to TRBJ2-2; D remains unclear. Germline-derived CDR1 and CDR2 are SGHNT and YENEEA. V lost 0 bases, J lost 3 bases, and 5 bases lay in between. The CDR3 extends over 14 amino acids. The complete variable domain, with remaining parts taken from reference TRBV11-3 and TRBJ2-2, reads EAGVVQSPRYKIIEKKQPVAFWCNPISGHNTLYWYLQNLGQGPELLIRYENEEAVDDSQLPKDRFSAERLKGVDSTLKIQPAELGDSAVYLCASSLDRDTGELFFGEGSRLTVL.

The V gene is TRBV7-9, the J gene TRBJ2-7; TRBD2 matches at 7 bases. Germline CDR1 SEHNR, CDR2 FQNEAQ (reference sequence). The CDR3 sequence is 15 residues long. Losses at the gene ends were 4 bases for V and 4 bases for J; bases not matched to a gene: 10. Here the CDR3 reads CASSSSGAKWYEQYF. DNA for the CDR3: TGTGCCAGCAGCTCCAGCGGGGCGAAGTGGTACGAGCAGTACTTC. Complete variable domain (other parts from reference TRBV7-9 and TRBJ2-7): DTGVSQNPRHKITKRGQNVTFRCDPISEHNRLYWYRQTLGQGPEFLTYFQNEAQLEKSRLLSDRFSAERPKGSFSTLEIQRTEQGDSAMYLCASSSSGAKWYEQYFGPGTRLTVT.

The gene calls are TRBV7-3 and TRBJ2-2, with 9 bases that match TRBD2. After removal of 5 bases from V and 6 bases from J, the junction contained 4 bases not matched to a gene. Germline loops: CDR1 SGHTA, CDR2 FQGTGA. CDR3 length: 14 residues. CDR3 amino acids: CASSVSGSSGELFF. CDR3 bases: TGTGCCAGCAGCGTTAGCGGGAGCTCCGGGGAGCTGTTTTTT.

This chain connects TRBV25-1 to TRBJ1-4; no clear D. With 6 bases removed from V and 6 bases from J, the gap between germline ends came to 14 bases. The CDR3 is 14 amino acids. CDR1 is MGHDK, CDR2 SYGVNS, per germline. The CDR3 reads CASSDPDRYEKLFF. Written as DNA, the CDR3 is TGTGCCAGCAGCGACCCCGACCGTTATGAAAAACTGTTTTTT.

This clone was detected only a few times. The V and J genes are TRBV27 and TRBJ1-5, with no clear D. V lost 2 bases and J 2 bases, leaving 10 bases between the germline ends. CDR3 length: 15 residues. From germline, CDR1 is MNHEY and CDR2 SMNVEV (reference sequence). The CDR3 region has the DNA TGTGCCAGCAGTTTAGGTGTGAATGGCAATCAGCCCCAGCATTTT. It specifies CASSLGVNGNQPQHF.

The chain uses TRBV19 and TRBJ1-2; D is perhaps TRBD1 (6 bases). CDR1 LNHDA and CDR2 SQIVND come from the germline V gene (reference sequence). CDR3 length: 12 amino acids. V gave up 5 bases and J gave up 8 bases, with 12 bases separating them. The CDR3 here is CASSLGARGYTF. The CDR3 bases are TGTGCCAGTAGTTTGGGGGCGCGGGGCTACACCTTC.

V and J are TRBV5-4 and TRBJ2-1, with 7 bases matching TRBD2. The CDR3 runs 15 residues. J gave up 1 base and V 3 bases, and 4 bases lay outside the gene matches. The germline V gene encodes CDR1 SGHNT and CDR2 YYREEE (reference sequence). CDR3: CASSSTGGSYNEQFF. The CDR3 region has the DNA TGTGCCAGCAGCTCGACCGGGGGGTCCTACAATGAGCAGTTCTTC.

About this clone: At one end, the junction sequence differs from germline, possibly due to a read error. The CDR3 protein is CASSLIKWAGGGNEQFF. The CDR3 bases are TGTGCTAGCAGCTTGATCAAATGGGCGGGAGGGGGCAATGAGCAGTTCTTC. This chain joins TRBV7-7 and TRBJ2-1; 9 nucleotides agree with TRBD2. The CDR3 loop spans 17 amino acids. Germline CDR1 reads SSHAT; CDR2 reads FNYEAQ (reference sequence).

The V and J genes are TRBV19 and TRBJ2-1; D is possibly TRBD1 or TRBD2 (5 bases each). CDR3 length: 14 amino acids. Germline values: CDR1 LNHDA, CDR2 SQIVND (reference sequence). The V end lost 4 bases, the J end lost 0 bases, and 7 bases lay between the germline ends. CDR3 in amino acids: CASSRGSSYNEQFF. The DNA for the CDR3 is TGTGCCAGTAGTAGGGGGAGCTCCTACAATGAGCAGTTCTTC. Based on the CDR3 plus reference TRBV19 and TRBJ2-1, the full variable domain is DGGITQSPKYLFRKEGQNVTLSCEQNLNHDAMYWYRQDPGQGLRLIYYSQIVNDFQKGDIAEGYSVSREKKESFPLTVTSAQKNPTAFYLCASSRGSSYNEQFFGPGTRLTVL.

The rearrangement links TRBV5-1 to TRBJ1-2, with D unclear. V lost 3 bases and J 5 bases, leaving 20 bases between the germline ends. Germline V lookup: CDR1 SGHRS, CDR2 YFSETQ. There are 16 residues in the CDR3. CDR3 residues: CASSSEGLGGYYGYTF. The CDR3, as DNA: TGCGCCAGCAGCTCGGAAGGGCTGGGAGGGTATTATGGCTACACCTTC.

The chain couples TRBV15 to TRBJ2-5, with TRBD2 matching 11 bases. CDR3 length: 17 amino acids. The germline CDR1 and CDR2 sequences are LNHNV and YYDKDF (reference sequence). V dropped 0 bases and J dropped 1; count of bases not matched to a gene: 4. The CDR3 loop reads CATSRDLTSGVQETQYF. Here the CDR3 DNA reads TGTGCCACCAGCAGAGATTTGACTAGCGGGGTCCAAGAGACCCAGTACTTC.